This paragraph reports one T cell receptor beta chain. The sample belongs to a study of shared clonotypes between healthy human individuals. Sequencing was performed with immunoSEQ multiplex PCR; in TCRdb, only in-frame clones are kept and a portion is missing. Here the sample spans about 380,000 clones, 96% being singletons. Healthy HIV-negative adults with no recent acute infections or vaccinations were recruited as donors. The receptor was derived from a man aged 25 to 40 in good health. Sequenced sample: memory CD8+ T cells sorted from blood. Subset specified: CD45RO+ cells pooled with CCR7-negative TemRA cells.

The CDR3, as DNA: TGTGCCAGCAGCGAAACCGGGACTAGCGGGAGCGCCTCCCCAGATACGCAGTATTTT. Protein sequence: CASSETGTSGSASPDTQYF. The chain uses TRBV9 and TRBJ2-3, with TRBD2 matching over 14 bases. Germline V gives CDR1 SGDLS, CDR2 YYNGEE. Trimming cost V 3 bases and J 4 bases; bases outside gene matches: 13. This CDR3 spans 19 amino acids.